A selection of T cell receptor beta chains follows, all from one sample in a study of T-cell reconstitution after alpha-beta-depleted transplantation in children. MiXCR, applied by TCRdb to the PCR reads, yields one record per CDR3 protein. The profile shows some 550,000 distinct CDR3 sequences, roughly 23% of them singletons. The input for sequencing was PBMCs, mostly from graft donor cells, taken 360 days after TCRalphabeta/CD19-depleted stem cell transplant. These receptors were taken from a boy younger than two who had a stem cell transplant for acute myeloid leukemia, so the T cells may come from the graft donor. Both conserved end residues are trimmed from each CDR3. A D gene is named only where the DNA matches it firmly.

TRBJ2-4 | TRBV9 | . | ASSVVGLAKNIQY
TRBJ2-7 | TRBV21-1 | . | ASSLTPGTETYEQY
TRBJ2-1 | TRBV6-5 | . | ASSYSAGTEQF
TRBJ2-5 | TRBV20-1 | TRBD2 | SARDMASGDQETQY
TRBJ2-5 | TRBV5-1 | TRBD1 | ATSDGTGKGETQY
TRBJ1-1 | TRBV12-3/TRBV12-4 | . | ASSLLRNTEAF
TRBJ2-1 | TRBV12-3/TRBV12-4 | . | ASSSGEGDRGINEQF
TRBJ1-1 | TRBV29-1 | . | SVGVSTNTEAF
TRBJ1-1 | TRBV6-1 | . | ASRTYREADTEAF
TRBJ1-2 | TRBV5-1 | TRBD1 | ASSSRGGFNYGYT
TRBJ1-2 | TRBV12-3/TRBV12-4 | . | ASSLTPAAYGYT
TRBJ1-1 | TRBV11-2 | TRBD1 | ASSLDTGGKAF
TRBJ2-5 | TRBV12-3/TRBV12-4 | . | ASNYRAQETQY
TRBJ2-5 | TRBV5-1 | . | ASSSDAQETQY
TRBJ2-7 | TRBV20-1 | . | SARDGVRGQFDEQY
TRBJ2-5 | TRBV28 | . | ASSFRTKETQY
TRBJ2-5 | TRBV20-1 | . | SALHRGAGKTQY
TRBJ2-1 | TRBV7-2 | TRBD2 | ASSLVGLAGVEQF
TRBJ1-2 | TRBV24-1 | TRBD1 | ATSDSRQGFGYT
TRBJ1-4 | TRBV6-5 | . | ASSYSGGVNEKLF
TRBJ2-5 | TRBV7-2 | TRBD2 | ASSRPGTSGKETQY
TRBJ1-2 | TRBV7-6 | . | ASSLEFGVGGYT
TRBJ2-3 | TRBV18 | . | ASSPMTDTQY
TRBJ1-5 | TRBV7-9 | . | ASSARGQPQH
TRBJ2-7 | TRBV7-7 | . | ASSLTQSTYEQY
TRBJ2-7 | TRBV19 | TRBD1 | ASSMGPGTASYEQY
TRBJ1-6 | TRBV6-5 | . | ASSYRQGDSPLH
TRBJ2-7 | TRBV6-1 | TRBD1 | ASSTYLTGDYEQY
TRBJ2-5 | TRBV6-6 | . | ASSKGGGETQY
TRBJ2-2 | TRBV4-2 | TRBD1 | ASSQESQGARTWTGELF
TRBJ2-2 | TRBV7-9 | . | ASSIRTSYTGELF
TRBJ2-3 | TRBV20-1 | . | SEPARPTSSADTQY
TRBJ2-1 | TRBV7-6 | . | ASSLAGPLGADEQF
TRBJ2-7 | TRBV6-5 | TRBD1 | ASSYSDRSLEQY
TRBJ2-7 | TRBV6-5 | . | ASSPGPYEQY
TRBJ1-2 | TRBV29-1 | . | SAVKGTLDGYT
TRBJ2-3 | TRBV10-3 | . | AISESGRDTQY
TRBJ2-5 | TRBV20-1 | . | SAKLRAGQETQY
TRBJ2-7 | TRBV7-3 | . | ASSLGGSSEQY
TRBJ2-3 | TRBV5-1 | . | ASSTGREDTQY
TRBJ2-7 | TRBV27 | TRBD2 | ASSPDPGGSYEQY
TRBJ2-3 | TRBV20-1 | . | SAIGARGESTDTQY
TRBJ2-2 | TRBV12-3/TRBV12-4 | . | ASIEGYGELF
TRBJ2-3 | TRBV6-1 | TRBD2 | ASSRGTTTDTQY
TRBJ2-1 | TRBV6-5 | . | ASRYGGGDNEQF
TRBJ2-1 | TRBV24-1 | TRBD1 | ATSDRDREPYNEQF
TRBJ2-3 | TRBV7-2 | . | ASSLAPGDTQY
TRBJ1-2 | TRBV29-1 | . | SGYREGGYT
TRBJ1-5 | TRBV12-3/TRBV12-4 | TRBD1 | ASHRGSNQPQH
TRBJ1-5 | TRBV24-1 | . | ATSPPYSNQPQH
TRBJ2-1 | TRBV20-1 | TRBD2 | SARALGGDEQF
TRBJ2-2 | TRBV12-3/TRBV12-4 | TRBD2 | ASTSGLAGRGTGELF
TRBJ1-3 | TRBV12-3/TRBV12-4 | TRBD1 | ASSLQGAGNTIY
TRBJ2-5 | TRBV7-9 | . | ASNLAGGAQY
TRBJ2-3 | TRBV14 | . | ASSQRFAVGGDTQY
TRBJ1-1 | TRBV7-3 | . | ASSLSGGMNTEAF
TRBJ2-7 | TRBV12-3/TRBV12-4 | . | ASSPRQAGEQY
TRBJ2-1 | TRBV7-9 | TRBD1 | ASSLAGTVHEQF
TRBJ1-1 | TRBV7-9 | TRBD1 | ASSRDREYFDTEAF
TRBJ2-2 | TRBV6-1 | TRBD2 | ASTRRPGLNTGELF